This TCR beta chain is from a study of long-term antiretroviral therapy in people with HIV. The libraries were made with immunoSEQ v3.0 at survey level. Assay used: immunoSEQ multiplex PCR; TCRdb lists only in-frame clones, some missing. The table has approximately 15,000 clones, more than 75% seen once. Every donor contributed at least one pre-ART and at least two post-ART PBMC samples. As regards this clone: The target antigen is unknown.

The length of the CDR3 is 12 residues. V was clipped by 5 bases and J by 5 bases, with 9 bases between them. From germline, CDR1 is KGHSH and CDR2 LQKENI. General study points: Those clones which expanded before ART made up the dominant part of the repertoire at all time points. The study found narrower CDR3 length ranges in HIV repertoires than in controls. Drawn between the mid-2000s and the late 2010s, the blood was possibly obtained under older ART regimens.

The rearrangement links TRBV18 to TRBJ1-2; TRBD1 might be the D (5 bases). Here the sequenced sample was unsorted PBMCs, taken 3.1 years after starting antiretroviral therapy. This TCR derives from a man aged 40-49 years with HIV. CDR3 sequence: CASSLDRYGYTF. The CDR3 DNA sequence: TGTGCCAGCTCATTAGACAGATATGGCTACACCTTC.